The 18 T cell receptor beta chains below all came from one sample that was sequenced in a study of T cell clones after liver transplantation. TCRdb keeps only in-frame clones here, not all; method: immunoSEQ multiplex PCR. The profile shows more than 95,000 clones, 82% of them singletons. The sample here was CD4+ T cells from blood, taken before liver transplant. The receptor set was obtained from a human donor who received a liver transplant.

This clone was seen just once. The chain combines TRBV4-2 with TRBJ1-4; D remains unclear. In germline, CDR1 is LGHNA, CDR2 YNFKEQ. The CDR3 is 14 residues long. V was cut by 2 bases and J by 8 bases, with 12 bases left in between. CDR3: CASSQWWGGEKLFF. The CDR3 bases are TGTGCCAGCAGCCAATGGTGGGGTGGCGAAAAACTGTTTTTT.

The chain combines TRBV5-6 with TRBJ1-4, with no clear D. CDR3 length equals 14 residues. V was cut by 0 bases and J by 6 bases, with 9 bases left in between. Germline V gene data show CDR1 as SGHDT and CDR2 as YYEEEE. DNA of the CDR3: TGTGCCAGCAGCTTGGCAGGTACTGATGAAAAACTGTTTTTT. Its protein product is CASSLAGTDEKLFF.

The chain is built from TRBV5-1 and TRBJ1-3, with TRBD1 matching over 7 bases. Germline assignment: CDR1 SGHRS and CDR2 YFSETQ. Unmatched junction bases numbered 6, after V lost 3 bases and J lost 0 bases. CDR3 length equals 16 residues. The CDR3 bases are TGCGCCAGCAGCTCAGGGGGGGTCAGCTCTGGAAACACCATATATTTT. Amino acid sequence: CASSSGGVSSGNTIYF.

This chain joins TRBV7-2 and TRBJ1-5; D uncertain. Germline loops: CDR1 SGHTA, CDR2 FQGNSA. V lost 6 bases and J lost 11, with 17 bases in between. CDR3 length equals 13 residues. The CDR3 region is CASRDLPVGAQHF. CDR3 DNA: TGTGCCAGCAGGGATCTTCCGGTTGGAGCCCAGCATTTT.

V gene TRBV5-5 combines with J gene TRBJ1-5; possible D gene TRBD1, 5 bases. In germline, CDR1 is SGHKS, CDR2 YYEKEE (reference sequence). V was trimmed by 2 bases and J by 1 base, leaving 13 bases between them. The CDR3 extends over 16 amino acids. The CDR3 reads CASSFGQGVSNQPQHF. In DNA form, the CDR3 reads TGTGCCAGCAGCTTCGGGCAGGGCGTGAGCAATCAGCCCCAGCATTTT. The complete variable domain, with remaining parts taken from reference TRBV5-5 and TRBJ1-5, reads DAGVTQSPTHLIKTRGQQVTLRCSPISGHKSVSWYQQVLGQGPQFIFQYYEKEERGRGNFPDRFSARQFPNYSSELNVNALLLGDSALYLCASSFGQGVSNQPQHFGDGTRLSIL.

J is TRBJ1-1 and V is TRBV6-6; D gene ambiguous. The germline V and J ends were trimmed by 0 bases and 2 bases, with 7 bases remaining between them. CDR1 MNHNY and CDR2 SVGAGI come from the germline V gene (reference sequence). This CDR3 contains 14 residues. The CDR3 is CASSYSQSNTEAFF. CDR3 nucleotides: TGTGCCAGCAGTTACTCCCAGTCAAACACTGAAGCTTTCTTT.

The chain is built from TRBV11-3 and TRBJ2-3; 7 positions agree with TRBD1. The length of the CDR3 is 14 residues. CDR1 and CDR2 from the germline V gene are SGHNT and YENEEA. With 4 bases clipped from V and 6 bases from J, the junction kept 7 bases outside the gene matches. The CDR3 nucleotides read TGTGCCAGCAGCTCGGACAGGAGGTTGGATACGCAGTATTTT. Translation: CASSSDRRLDTQYF.

V gene TRBV9 combines with J gene TRBJ2-2; possibly TRBD1 for D (6 bases). The CDR3 loop spans 18 amino acids. CDR1 is SGDLS, CDR2 YYNGEE, per germline. V dropped 4 bases and J dropped 6 bases, with 25 bases sitting between them. This CDR3 is CASSPGQRQGTFPGELFF. DNA for the CDR3: TGTGCCAGCAGCCCCGGTCAAAGGCAGGGGACGTTTCCCGGGGAGCTGTTTTTT.

The chain is built from TRBV7-3 and TRBJ2-5; D perhaps matches TRBD2 (6 bases). Germline CDR1 SGHTA, CDR2 FQGTGA. Trimming removed 5 bases at V and 2 bases at J, with 9 bases between. The CDR3 has 13 amino acids. CDR3 sequence (DNA): TGTGCCAGCAGCCCCGGGACTCAAGAGACCCAGTACTTC. Translating it yields CASSPGTQETQYF.

This sequence joins TRBV21-1 and TRBJ2-7; TRBD1, the table's D call, was not compared with the DNA. TRBV21-1 is a pseudogene segment. The CDR3 totals 15 residues. Here the CDR3 reads CASSKDGNRAVEQYF. For the CDR3, the DNA is TGTGCCAGCAGCAAAGATGGAAACAGGGCCGTCGAGCAGTACTTC.

The rearrangement links TRBV6-1 to TRBJ1-5; possibly TRBD1 for D (5 bases). V lost 7 bases and J 5 bases, leaving 15 bases between the germline ends. From germline, CDR1 is MNHNS and CDR2 SASEGT. The CDR3 sequence is 14 residues long. The CDR3 loop is CASKQVVLDQPQHF. DNA for the CDR3: TGTGCCAGCAAACAGGTCGTCCTAGATCAGCCCCAGCATTTT.

The chain recombines TRBV5-4 with TRBJ1-4; 7 bases agree with TRBD1. The CDR3 totals 14 residues. V lost 4 bases to trimming and J lost 5 bases; unmatched junction nucleotides: 5. The germline CDR1 and CDR2 sequences are SGHNT and YYREEE (reference sequence). CDR3 bases: TGTGCCAGCAGCCGGACAGGTGAAAATGAAAAACTGTTTTTT. It specifies CASSRTGENEKLFF.

The chain joins TRBV7-6 to TRBJ2-1; 7 bases match TRBD2. The germline V gene has CDR1 SGHVS and CDR2 FNYEAQ. This CDR3 spans 17 amino acids. Trimming at V came to 5 bases and at J to 4 bases, leaving 14 bases not matched to a gene. CDR3 coding DNA: TGTGCCAGCAGCCCCGGCCATCCCCTAGCGGTGTACAATGAGCAGTTCTTC. Translated: CASSPGHPLAVYNEQFF.

The chain employs TRBV11-1 and TRBJ1-2; TRBD1 is a possible D gene (6 bases). Germline V gene sequence: CDR1 SGHAT, CDR2 FQDESV (reference sequence). Trimming removed 2 bases from V and 14 bases from J, with 18 bases in between. The CDR3 runs to 13 residues. The CDR3 loop reads CASSLNRDQAKTF. DNA for the CDR3: TGTGCCAGCAGCTTAAACAGGGACCAGGCTAAAACCTTC.

This clone was recorded a few times. The CDR3 region has the DNA TGTGCCAGCAGCTCCCCTTGGGGCTCCGGCTACACCTTC. This gives the protein CASSSPWGSGYTF. The V and J genes are TRBV5-4 and TRBJ1-2, with a tentative D call TRBD1 (5 bases). In germline, CDR1 is SGHNT, CDR2 YYREEE (reference sequence). This CDR3 is 13 amino acids long. V was cut by 3 bases and J by 8 bases, with 14 bases left in between.

CDR3 in amino acids: CASSGRGTEAFF. The CDR3 DNA reads as TGTGCCAGCAGCGGACGGGGCACTGAAGCTTTCTTT. This chain uses TRBV27 with TRBJ1-1, with D unclear. Germline V gives CDR1 MNHEY, CDR2 SMNVEV (reference sequence). V lost 6 bases, J lost 4 bases, and 9 bases lay in between. The CDR3 totals 12 residues.

The chain employs TRBV28 and TRBJ1-5; D remains unclear. This CDR3 comprises 13 residues. CDR1 and CDR2 from the germline V gene are MDHEN and SYDVKM. V gave up 7 bases and J gave up 0 bases, with 7 bases separating them. The CDR3 nucleotides read TGTGCCAGCAATGCATATAGCAATCAGCCCCAGCATTTT. Translating it yields CASNAYSNQPQHF.

The chain combines TRBV15 with TRBJ1-4; 10 nucleotides align to TRBD1. The CDR3 sequence is 12 residues long. Germline loops: CDR1 LNHNV, CDR2 YYDKDF (reference sequence). The CDR3 DNA follows: TGTGCGGCCGGGACAGGGGAAGAAAAACTGTTTTTT. It is translated as CAAGTGEEKLFF.